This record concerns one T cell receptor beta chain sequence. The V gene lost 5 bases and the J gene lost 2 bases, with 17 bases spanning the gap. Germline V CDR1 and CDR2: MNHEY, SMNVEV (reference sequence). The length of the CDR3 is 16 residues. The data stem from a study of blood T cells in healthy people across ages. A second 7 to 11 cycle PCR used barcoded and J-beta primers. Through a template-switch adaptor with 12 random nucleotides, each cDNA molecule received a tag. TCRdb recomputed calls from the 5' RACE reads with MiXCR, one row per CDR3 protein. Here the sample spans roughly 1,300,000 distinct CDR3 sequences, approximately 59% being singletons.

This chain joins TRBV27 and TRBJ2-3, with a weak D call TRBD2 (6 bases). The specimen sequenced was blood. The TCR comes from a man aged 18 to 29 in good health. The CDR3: CASSPGTALNTDTQYF. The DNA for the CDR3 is TGTGCCAGCAGTCCCGGGACTGCCCTTAACACAGATACGCAGTATTTT.